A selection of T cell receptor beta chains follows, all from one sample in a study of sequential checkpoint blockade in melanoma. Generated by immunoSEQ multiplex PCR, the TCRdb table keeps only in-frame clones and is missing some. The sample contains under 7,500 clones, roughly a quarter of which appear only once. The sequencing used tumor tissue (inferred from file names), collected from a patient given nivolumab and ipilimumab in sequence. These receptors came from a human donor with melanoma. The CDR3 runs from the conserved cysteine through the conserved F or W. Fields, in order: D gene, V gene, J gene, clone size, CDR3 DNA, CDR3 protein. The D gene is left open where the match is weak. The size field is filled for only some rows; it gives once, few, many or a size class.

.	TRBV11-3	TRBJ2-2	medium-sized	TGTGCCAGCAGCTTTGGCAGCGCGTACACCGGGGAGCTGTTTTTT	CASSFGSAYTGELFF
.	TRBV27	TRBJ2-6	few	TGTGCCAGCAGTTCCCGGGGATCTGGGGCCAACGTCCTGACTTTC	CASSSRGSGANVLTF
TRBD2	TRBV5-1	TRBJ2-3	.	TGCGCCAGCAGGCGACTAGCGGGGGGTAGCACAGATACGCAGTATTTT	CASRRLAGGSTDTQYF
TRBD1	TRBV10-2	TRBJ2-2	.	TGCGCCAGCAGTGATTCGACAGGGTCCGGGGAGCTGTTTTTT	CASSDSTGSGELFF
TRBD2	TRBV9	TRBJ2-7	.	TGTGCCAGCAGCTCAACAATAGCGGGAGGATACTACGAGCAGTACTTC	CASSSTIAGGYYEQYF
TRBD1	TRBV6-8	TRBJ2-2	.	TGTGCCAGCAGTCCACAGGGGTCGAGGACCGGGGAGCTGTTTTTT	CASSPQGSRTGELFF
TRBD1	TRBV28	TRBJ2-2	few	TGTGCCAGCAACGAATTGGGACAGGGGAACACCGGGGAGCTGTTTTTT	CASNELGQGNTGELFF
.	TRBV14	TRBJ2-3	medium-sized	TGTGCCAGCAGCCAAGATCGAATGACAGATACGCAGTATTTT	CASSQDRMTDTQYF
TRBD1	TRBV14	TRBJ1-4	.	TGTGCCAGCAGCCTGGCCGGGACAGGGCTTGAAAAACTGTTTTTT	CASSLAGTGLEKLFF
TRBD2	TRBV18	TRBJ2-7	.	TGTGCCAGCTCACCAAAGGGACTAGCGGGAGGGACCTACGAGCAGTACTTC	CASSPKGLAGGTYEQYF
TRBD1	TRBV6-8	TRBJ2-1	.	TGTGCCAGCAGTCGCACGGGACAGGGAGTAAATGAGCAGTTCTTC	CASSRTGQGVNEQFF